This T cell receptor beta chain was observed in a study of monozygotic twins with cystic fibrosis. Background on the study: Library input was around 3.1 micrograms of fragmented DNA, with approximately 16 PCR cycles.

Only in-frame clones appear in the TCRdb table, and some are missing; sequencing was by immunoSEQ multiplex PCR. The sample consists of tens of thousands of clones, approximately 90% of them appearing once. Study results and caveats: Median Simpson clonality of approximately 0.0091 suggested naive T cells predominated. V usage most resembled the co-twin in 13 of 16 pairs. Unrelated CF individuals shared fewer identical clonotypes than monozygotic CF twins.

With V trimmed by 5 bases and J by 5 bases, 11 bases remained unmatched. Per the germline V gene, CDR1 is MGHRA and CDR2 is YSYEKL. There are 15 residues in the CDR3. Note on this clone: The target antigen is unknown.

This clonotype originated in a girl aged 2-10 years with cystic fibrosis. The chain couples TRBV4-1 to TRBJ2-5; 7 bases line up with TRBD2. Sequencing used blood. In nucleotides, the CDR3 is TGCGCCAGCAGCTCCGGGACTATTAGTATGGAGACCCAGTACTTC. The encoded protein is CASSSGTISMETQYF.